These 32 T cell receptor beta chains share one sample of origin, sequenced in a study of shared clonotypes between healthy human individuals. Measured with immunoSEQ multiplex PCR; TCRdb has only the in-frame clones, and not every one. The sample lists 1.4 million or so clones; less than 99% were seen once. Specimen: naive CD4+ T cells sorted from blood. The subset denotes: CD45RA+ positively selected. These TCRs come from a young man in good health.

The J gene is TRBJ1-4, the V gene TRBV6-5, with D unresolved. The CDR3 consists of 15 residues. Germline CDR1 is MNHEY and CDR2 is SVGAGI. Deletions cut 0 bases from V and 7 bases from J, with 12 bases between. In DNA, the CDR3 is TGTGCCAGCAGTTACTCTCCCACTCGGGGTGAAAAACTGTTTTTT. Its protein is CASSYSPTRGEKLFF.

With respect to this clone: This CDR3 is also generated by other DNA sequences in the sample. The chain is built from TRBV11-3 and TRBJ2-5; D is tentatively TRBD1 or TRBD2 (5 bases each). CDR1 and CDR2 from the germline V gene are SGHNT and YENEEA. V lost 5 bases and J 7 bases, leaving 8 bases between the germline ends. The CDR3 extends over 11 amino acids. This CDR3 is CASSRGGTQYF. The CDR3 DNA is TGTGCCAGCAGCCGTGGGGGGACCCAGTACTTC.

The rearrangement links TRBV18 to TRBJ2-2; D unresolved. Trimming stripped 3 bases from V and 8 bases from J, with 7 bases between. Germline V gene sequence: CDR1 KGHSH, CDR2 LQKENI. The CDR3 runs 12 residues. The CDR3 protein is CASSPTRGELFF. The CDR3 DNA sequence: TGTGCCAGCTCACCGACGCGGGGGGAGCTGTTTTTT.

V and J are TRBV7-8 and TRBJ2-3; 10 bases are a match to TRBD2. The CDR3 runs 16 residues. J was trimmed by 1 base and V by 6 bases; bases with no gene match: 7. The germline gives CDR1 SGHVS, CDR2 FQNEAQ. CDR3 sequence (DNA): TGTGCCAGCAGGGTACTCGGGACTAGCGGCACAGATACGCAGTATTTT. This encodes CASRVLGTSGTDTQYF.

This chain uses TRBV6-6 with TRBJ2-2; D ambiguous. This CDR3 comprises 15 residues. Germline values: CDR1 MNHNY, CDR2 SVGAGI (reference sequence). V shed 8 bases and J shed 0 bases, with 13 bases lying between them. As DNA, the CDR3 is TGTGCCAGCTCTTCATACGGCGCGAACACCGGGGAGCTGTTTTTT. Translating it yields CASSSYGANTGELFF.

CDR3 DNA sequence: TGTGCCAGCAGTGTTGACAGGCCGGATGAAGCTTTCTTT. Translating gives CASSVDRPDEAFF. The chain employs TRBV2 and TRBJ1-1, with TRBD1 as a possible D gene (6 bases). Deletions cut 4 bases from V and 7 bases from J, with 13 bases between. This CDR3 region has 13 residues. Germline V lookup: CDR1 SNHLY, CDR2 FYNNEI.

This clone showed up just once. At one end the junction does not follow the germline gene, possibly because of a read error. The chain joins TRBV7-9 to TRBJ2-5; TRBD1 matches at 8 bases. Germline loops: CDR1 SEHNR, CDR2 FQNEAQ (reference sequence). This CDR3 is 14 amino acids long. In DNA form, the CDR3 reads TGTGCCAGCACCTTAATGGGACAGGTAGAGACCCAGTACTTC. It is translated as CASTLMGQVETQYF.

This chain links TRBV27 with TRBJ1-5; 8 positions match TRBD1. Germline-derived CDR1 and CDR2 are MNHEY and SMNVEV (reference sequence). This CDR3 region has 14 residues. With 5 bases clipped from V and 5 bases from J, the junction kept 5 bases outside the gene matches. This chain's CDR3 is CASSPDRAHQPQHF. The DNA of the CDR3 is TGTGCCAGCAGTCCGGACAGGGCCCATCAGCCCCAGCATTTT.

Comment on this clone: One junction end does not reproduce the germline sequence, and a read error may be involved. In DNA, the CDR3 is TGTGCCAGCTCACCGAAAACCGGGGAGCTGTTTTTT. Translating gives CASSPKTGELFF. This rearrangement joins TRBV18 to TRBJ2-2; no firm D call. Per the germline V gene, CDR1 is KGHSH and CDR2 is LQKENI. The length of the CDR3 is 12 residues.

Written as DNA, the CDR3 is TGTGCCAGCAGTCCTGGAGGGGGCTACGAGCAGTACTTC. This codes for CASSPGGGYEQYF. This chain links TRBV28 with TRBJ2-7; possibly TRBD1 or TRBD2 for D (6 bases each). CDR3 length: 13 amino acids. Germline values: CDR1 MDHEN, CDR2 SYDVKM. With 5 bases removed from V and 3 bases from J, the gap between germline ends came to 11 bases.

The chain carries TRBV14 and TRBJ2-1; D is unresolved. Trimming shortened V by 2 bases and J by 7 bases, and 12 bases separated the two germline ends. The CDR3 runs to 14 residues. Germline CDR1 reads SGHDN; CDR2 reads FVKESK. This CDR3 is CASSQTHSTNEQFF. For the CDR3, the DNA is TGTGCCAGCAGCCAAACCCACTCGACGAATGAGCAGTTCTTC. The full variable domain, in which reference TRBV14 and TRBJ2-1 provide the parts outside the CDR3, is EAGVTQFPSHSVIEKGQTVTLRCDPISGHDNLYWYRRVMGKEIKFLLHFVKESKQDESGMPNNRFLAERTGGTYSTLKVQPAELEDSGVYFCASSQTHSTNEQFFGPGTRLTVL.

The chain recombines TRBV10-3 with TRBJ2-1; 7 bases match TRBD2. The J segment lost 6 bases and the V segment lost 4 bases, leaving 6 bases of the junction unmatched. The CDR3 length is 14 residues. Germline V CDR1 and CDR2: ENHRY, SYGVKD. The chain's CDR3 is CAISGPGLPNEQFF. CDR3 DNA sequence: TGTGCCATCAGTGGCCCGGGACTACCCAATGAGCAGTTCTTC.

This chain's CDR3 is CASSRDGVYGYTF. Here the CDR3 DNA reads TGTGCCAGCAGCCGGGACGGGGTCTATGGCTACACCTTC. J is TRBJ1-2 and V is TRBV7-6, with a weak D call TRBD1 (5 bases). Per germline, CDR1 SGHVS and CDR2 FNYEAQ. There are 13 residues in the CDR3. The germline V and J ends were trimmed by 5 bases and 4 bases, with 11 bases remaining between them.

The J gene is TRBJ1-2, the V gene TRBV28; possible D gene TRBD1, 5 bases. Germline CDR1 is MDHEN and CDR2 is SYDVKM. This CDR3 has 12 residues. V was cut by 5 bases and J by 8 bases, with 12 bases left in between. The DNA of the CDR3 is TGTGCCAGCAGTCCAGGGCTATGGGGCTACACCTTC. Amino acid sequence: CASSPGLWGYTF.

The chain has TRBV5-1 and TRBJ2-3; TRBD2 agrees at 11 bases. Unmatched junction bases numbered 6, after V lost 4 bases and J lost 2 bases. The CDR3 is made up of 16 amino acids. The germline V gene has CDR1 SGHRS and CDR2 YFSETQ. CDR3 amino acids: CASSTGTSGFTDTQYF. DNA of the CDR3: TGCGCCAGCAGCACCGGGACTAGCGGCTTCACAGATACGCAGTATTTT.

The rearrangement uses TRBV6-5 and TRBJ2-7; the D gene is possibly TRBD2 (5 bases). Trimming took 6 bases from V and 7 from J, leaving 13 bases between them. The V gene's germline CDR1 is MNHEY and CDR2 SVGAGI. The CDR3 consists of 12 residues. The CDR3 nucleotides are TGTGCCAGCAGAGCTACACCGGGGGAGCAGTACTTC. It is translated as CASRATPGEQYF.

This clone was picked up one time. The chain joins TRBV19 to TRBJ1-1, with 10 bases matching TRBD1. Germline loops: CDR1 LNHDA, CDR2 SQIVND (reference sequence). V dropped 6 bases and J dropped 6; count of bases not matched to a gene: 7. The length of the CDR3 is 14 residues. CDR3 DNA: TGTGCCAGTAGAGACCGACAGGGGGCCGCTGAAGCTTTCTTT. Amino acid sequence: CASRDRQGAAEAFF.

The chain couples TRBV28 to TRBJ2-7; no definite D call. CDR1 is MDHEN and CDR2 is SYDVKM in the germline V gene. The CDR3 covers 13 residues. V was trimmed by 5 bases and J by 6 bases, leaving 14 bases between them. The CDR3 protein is CASSRNPGREQYF. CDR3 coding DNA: TGTGCCAGCAGTCGAAATCCTGGGCGCGAGCAGTACTTC.

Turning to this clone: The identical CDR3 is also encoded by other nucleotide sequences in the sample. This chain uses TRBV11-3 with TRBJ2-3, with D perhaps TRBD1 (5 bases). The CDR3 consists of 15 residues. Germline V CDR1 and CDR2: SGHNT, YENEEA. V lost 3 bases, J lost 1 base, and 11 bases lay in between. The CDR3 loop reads CASSLGQGGTDTQYF. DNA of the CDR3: TGTGCCAGCAGCTTGGGGCAAGGGGGCACAGATACGCAGTATTTT. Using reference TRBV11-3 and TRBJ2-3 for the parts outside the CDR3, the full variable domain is EAGVVQSPRYKIIEKKQPVAFWCNPISGHNTLYWYLQNLGQGPELLIRYENEEAVDDSQLPKDRFSAERLKGVDSTLKIQPAELGDSAVYLCASSLGQGGTDTQYFGPGTRLTVL.

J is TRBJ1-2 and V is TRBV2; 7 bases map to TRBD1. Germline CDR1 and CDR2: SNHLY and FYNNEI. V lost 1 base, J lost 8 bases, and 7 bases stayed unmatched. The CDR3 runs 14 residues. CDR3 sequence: CASSEEQGYWGYTF. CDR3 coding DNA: TGTGCCAGCAGTGAAGAACAGGGGTATTGGGGCTACACCTTC.

The CDR3 nucleotides read TGTGCCAGCAGCTTTATGCTTCTGGGACAAGGCATAGATACGCAGTATTTT. Its protein is CASSFMLLGQGIDTQYF. J is TRBJ2-3 and V is TRBV7-8; D is perhaps TRBD1 (6 bases). The V gene's germline CDR1 is SGHVS and CDR2 FQNEAQ. Trimming pared 3 bases from V and 5 bases from J, leaving 21 bases between. The CDR3 runs 17 residues.

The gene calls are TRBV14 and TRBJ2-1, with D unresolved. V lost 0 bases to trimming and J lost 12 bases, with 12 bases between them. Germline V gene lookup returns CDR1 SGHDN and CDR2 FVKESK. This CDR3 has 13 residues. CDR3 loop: CASSQELVAAQFF. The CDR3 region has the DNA TGTGCCAGCAGCCAAGAGCTAGTAGCTGCGCAGTTCTTC.

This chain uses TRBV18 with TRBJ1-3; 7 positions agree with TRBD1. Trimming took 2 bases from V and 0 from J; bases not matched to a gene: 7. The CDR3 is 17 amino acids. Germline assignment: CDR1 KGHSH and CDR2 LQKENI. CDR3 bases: TGTGCCAGCTCACCAAGGACAGGTTTTTACTCTGGAAACACCATATATTTT. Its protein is CASSPRTGFYSGNTIYF.

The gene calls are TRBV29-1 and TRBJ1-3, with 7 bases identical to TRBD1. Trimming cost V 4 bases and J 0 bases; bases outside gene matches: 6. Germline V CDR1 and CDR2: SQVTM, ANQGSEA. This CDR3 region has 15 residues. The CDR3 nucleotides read TGCAGCGTTGCCTTCGGGACAGTCTCTGGAAACACCATATATTTT. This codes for CSVAFGTVSGNTIYF.

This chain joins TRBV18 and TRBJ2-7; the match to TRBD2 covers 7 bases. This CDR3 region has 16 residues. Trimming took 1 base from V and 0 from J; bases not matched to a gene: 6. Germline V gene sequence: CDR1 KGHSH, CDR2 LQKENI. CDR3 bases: TGTGCCAGCTCACCACAAAGCGGGGCCCTCTCCTACGAGCAGTACTTC. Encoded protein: CASSPQSGALSYEQYF.

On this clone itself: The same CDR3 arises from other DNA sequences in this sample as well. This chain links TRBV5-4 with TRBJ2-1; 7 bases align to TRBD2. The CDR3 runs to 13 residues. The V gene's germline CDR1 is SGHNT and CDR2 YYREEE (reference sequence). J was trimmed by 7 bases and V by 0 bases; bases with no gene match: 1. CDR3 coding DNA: TGTGCCAGCAGCTTGGGACTAGCAAATGAGCAGTTCTTC. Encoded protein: CASSLGLANEQFF.

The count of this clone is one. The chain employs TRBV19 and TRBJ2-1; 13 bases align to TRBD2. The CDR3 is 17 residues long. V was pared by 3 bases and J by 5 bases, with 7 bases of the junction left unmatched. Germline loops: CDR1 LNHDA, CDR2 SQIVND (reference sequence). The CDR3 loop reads CASSISTSGRQHNEQFF. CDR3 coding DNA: TGTGCCAGTAGTATCTCGACTAGCGGGAGGCAACACAATGAGCAGTTCTTC.

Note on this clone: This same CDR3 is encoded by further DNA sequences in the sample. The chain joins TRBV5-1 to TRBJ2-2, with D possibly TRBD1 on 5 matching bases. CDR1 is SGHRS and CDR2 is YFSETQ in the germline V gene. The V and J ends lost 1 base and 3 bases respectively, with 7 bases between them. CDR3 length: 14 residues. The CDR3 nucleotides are TGCGCCAGCAGCTTGCAGGGATACACCGGGGAGCTGTTTTTT. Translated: CASSLQGYTGELFF. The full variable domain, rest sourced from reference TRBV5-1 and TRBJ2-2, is KAGVTQTPRYLIKTRGQQVTLSCSPISGHRSVSWYQQTPGQGLQFLFEYFSETQRNKGNFPGRFSGRQFSNSRSEMNVSTLELGDSALYLCASSLQGYTGELFFGEGSRLTVL.

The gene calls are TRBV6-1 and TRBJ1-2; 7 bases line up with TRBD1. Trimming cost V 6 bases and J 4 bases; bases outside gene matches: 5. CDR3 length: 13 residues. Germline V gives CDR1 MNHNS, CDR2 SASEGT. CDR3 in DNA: TGTGCCAGCAGGCAGACAGGGAGCTATGGCTACACCTTC. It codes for CASRQTGSYGYTF.

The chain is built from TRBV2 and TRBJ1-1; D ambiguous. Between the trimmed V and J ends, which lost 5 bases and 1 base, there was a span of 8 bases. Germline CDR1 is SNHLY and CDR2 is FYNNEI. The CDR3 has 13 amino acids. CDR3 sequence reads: CASSIEANTEAFF. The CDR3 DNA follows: TGTGCCAGCAGTATAGAGGCGAACACTGAAGCTTTCTTT.

As DNA, the CDR3 is TGTGCCAGCAGCTTTAGCGGGGGTATGACAGATACGCAGTATTTT. It yields the protein CASSFSGGMTDTQYF. The rearrangement uses TRBV5-6 and TRBJ2-3; TRBD2 matches at 9 bases. Germline V lookup: CDR1 SGHDT, CDR2 YYEEEE. With 2 bases clipped from V and 3 bases from J, the junction kept 4 bases outside the gene matches. The CDR3 loop spans 15 amino acids.

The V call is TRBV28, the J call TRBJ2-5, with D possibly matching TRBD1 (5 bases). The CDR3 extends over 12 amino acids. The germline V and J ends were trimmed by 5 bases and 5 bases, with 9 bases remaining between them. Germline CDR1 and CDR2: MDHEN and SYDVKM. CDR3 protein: CASSKGIETQYF. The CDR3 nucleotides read TGTGCCAGCAGTAAGGGGATCGAGACCCAGTACTTC. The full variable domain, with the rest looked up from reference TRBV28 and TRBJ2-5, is DVKVTQSSRYLVKRTGEKVFLECVQDMDHENMFWYRQDPGLGLRLIYFSYDVKMKEKGDIPEGYSVSREKKERFSLILESASTNQTSMYLCASSKGIETQYFGPGTRLLVL.